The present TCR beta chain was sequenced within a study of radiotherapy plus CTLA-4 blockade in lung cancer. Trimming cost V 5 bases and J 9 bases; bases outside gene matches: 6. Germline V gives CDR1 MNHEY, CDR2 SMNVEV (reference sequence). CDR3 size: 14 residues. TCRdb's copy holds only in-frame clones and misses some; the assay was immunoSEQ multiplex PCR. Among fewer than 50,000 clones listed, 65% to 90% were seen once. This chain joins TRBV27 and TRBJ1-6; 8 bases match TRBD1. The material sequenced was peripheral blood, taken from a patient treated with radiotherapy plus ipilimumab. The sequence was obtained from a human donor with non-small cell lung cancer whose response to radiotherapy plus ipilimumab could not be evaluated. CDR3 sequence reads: CASSPQGASSPLHF. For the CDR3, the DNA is TGTGCCAGCAGTCCTCAGGGGGCGTCTTCACCCCTCCACTTT.